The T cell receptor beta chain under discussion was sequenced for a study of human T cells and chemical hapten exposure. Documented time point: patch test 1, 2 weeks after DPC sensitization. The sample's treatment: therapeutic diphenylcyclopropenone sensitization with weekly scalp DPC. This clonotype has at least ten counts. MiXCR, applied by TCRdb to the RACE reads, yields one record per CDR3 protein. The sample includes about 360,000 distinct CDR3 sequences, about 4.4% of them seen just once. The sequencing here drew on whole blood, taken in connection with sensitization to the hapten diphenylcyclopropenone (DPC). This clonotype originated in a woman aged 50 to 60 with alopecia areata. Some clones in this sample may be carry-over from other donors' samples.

CDR3 bases: TGTGCCAGCTTCTCCGACAGGGGCTACAATGAGCAGTTCTTC. This translates into CASFSDRGYNEQFF. The gene calls are TRBV28 and TRBJ2-1; 8 positions match TRBD1. Germline V gene data show CDR1 as MDHEN and CDR2 as SYDVKM. This CDR3 spans 14 amino acids. Trimming took 8 bases from V and 3 from J; bases not matched to a gene: 6.